The clone carrying this T cell receptor beta chain was recorded only once. These data originate in a study of T cell changes during pregnancy in multiple sclerosis. V lost 1 base, J lost 1 base, and 1 base stayed unmatched. Germline V lookup: CDR1 KGHSH, CDR2 LQKENI. The CDR3 length is 16 residues. Some clones are missing from TCRdb's copy, which holds only in-frame ones; the method was immunoSEQ multiplex PCR. Counted here are 39,000 or so clones, about 90% occurring once; the ten biggest clones make up about 0.34%. This chain connects TRBV18 to TRBJ2-3; TRBD2 agrees at 11 bases. The receptor was derived from a female donor in good health, enrolled as a control in a pregnancy study. The material sequenced was CD4+ T cells from peripheral blood mononuclear cells, taken after pregnancy. Written as DNA, the CDR3 is TGTGCCAGCTCACCACAACTAGCGGGAGGCACAGATACGCAGTATTTT. Translating it yields CASSPQLAGGTDTQYF.